This T cell receptor beta chain was identified in a study of blood T cell repertoires in COVID-19. Study-level information: Sites in the United States, Italy and Spain provided acute and convalescent COVID-19 samples.

Resolution of symptoms, clearance, or two negative PCRs was present in recovered Cohort 3 donors. The CDR3 runs to 14 residues. Trimming took off 2 bases at V and 5 bases at J, with 14 bases between the two ends. CDR1 SGHNT and CDR2 YYREEE come from the germline V gene (reference sequence). Authors' processing steps: Amplified reference gene primers provided the basis for estimating nucleated cell counts. This table comes from immunoSEQ multiplex PCR, and its TCRdb copy is limited to in-frame clones, with some not included. The D gene and trimming were derived from the DNA, and the V and J assignments and clone size from that table. Here the sample spans 320,000 or so clones, about 88% being singletons.

Sequenced input: PBMCs or T cells enriched from blood (not recorded which). V is TRBV5-4 and J is TRBJ2-7; D perhaps matches TRBD1 (5 bases). The sequence was obtained from a woman aged 25-40 years who had recovered from COVID-19. The CDR3 DNA reads TGTGCCAGCAGCTTTGGACCAGGGAACAACGAGCAGTACTTC. Protein: CASSFGPGNNEQYF.